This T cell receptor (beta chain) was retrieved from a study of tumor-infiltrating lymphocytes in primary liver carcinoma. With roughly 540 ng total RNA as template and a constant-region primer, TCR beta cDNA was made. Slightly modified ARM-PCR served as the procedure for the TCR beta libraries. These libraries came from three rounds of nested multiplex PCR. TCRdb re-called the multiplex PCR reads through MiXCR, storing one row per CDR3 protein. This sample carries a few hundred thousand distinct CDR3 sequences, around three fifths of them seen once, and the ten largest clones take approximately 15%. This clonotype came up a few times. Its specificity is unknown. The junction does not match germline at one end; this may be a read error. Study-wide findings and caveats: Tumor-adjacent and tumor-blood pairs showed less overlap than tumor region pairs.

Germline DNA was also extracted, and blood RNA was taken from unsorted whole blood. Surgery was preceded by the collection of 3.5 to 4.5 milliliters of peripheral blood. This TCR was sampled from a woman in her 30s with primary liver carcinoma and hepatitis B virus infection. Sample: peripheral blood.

Here the CDR3 reads CASSLGTATYEHYF. The CDR3 region has the DNA TGTGCCAGCAGTCTCGGGACAGCTACCTACGAGCACTACTTC. J is TRBJ2-7 and V is TRBV6-6; 7 bases map to TRBD1. The CDR3 runs to 14 residues. Germline CDR1 MNHNY, CDR2 SVGAGI (reference sequence).